A selection of T cell receptor beta chains follows, all from one sample in a study of T cell repertoires in cytomegalovirus infection. TCRdb passed the reads through MiXCR, listing each CDR3 protein once. The sample lists some 940,000 distinct CDR3 sequences; around 32% were seen once. The antigens these receptors bind are not known. Sample: cultured CD8+ T cells from PBMCs, taken from culture after CMV antigen stimulation. These receptors were collected from a human donor in good health (CMV status not recorded). Some clones in this sample may be carry-over from other donors' samples. Each CDR3 is given with its conserved first and last residue. A D gene is named only where the DNA matches it firmly. The size entry is marked missing in some rows and otherwise reads once, few, many or a size class.

D gene: NA
clone size: few
V gene: TRBV7-6
J gene: TRBJ1-2
CDR3 DNA: TGTGCCAGCAGGGGAGCTAACTATGGCTACACCTTC
CDR3 protein: CASRGANYGYTF

D gene: TRBD1
clone size: NA
V gene: TRBV7-2
J gene: TRBJ1-1
CDR3 DNA: TGTGCCAGCAGCTCCAGGACAGGGGGGATGAACACTGAAGCTTTCTTT
CDR3 protein: CASSSRTGGMNTEAFF

D gene: NA
clone size: few
V gene: TRBV6-1
J gene: TRBJ1-1
CDR3 DNA: TGTGCCAGCAGCTACAAAATCAACACTGAAGCTTTCTTT
CDR3 protein: CASSYKINTEAFF

D gene: NA
clone size: few
V gene: TRBV7-3
J gene: TRBJ1-2
CDR3 DNA: TGTGCCAGCAGCGGGGACGGCGAGAACTATGGCTACACCTTC
CDR3 protein: CASSGDGENYGYTF

D gene: TRBD2
clone size: few
V gene: TRBV6-5
J gene: TRBJ2-3
CDR3 DNA: TGTGCCAGCAGTCTCGGACTAGCGGGGGACACAGATACGCAGTATTTT
CDR3 protein: CASSLGLAGDTDTQYF

D gene: NA
clone size: once
V gene: TRBV7-9
J gene: TRBJ2-5
CDR3 DNA: TGTGCCAGCAGCTTAGGCGACAGGACAAGACCTCAAGAGACCCAGTACTTC
CDR3 protein: CASSLGDRTRPQETQYF

D gene: TRBD2
clone size: NA
V gene: TRBV5-4
J gene: TRBJ2-1
CDR3 DNA: TGTGCCAGCAGTCCTGCGGGGGGGCTATCCTACAATGAGCAGTTCTTC
CDR3 protein: CASSPAGGLSYNEQFF

D gene: TRBD2
clone size: many
V gene: TRBV11-2
J gene: TRBJ2-1
CDR3 DNA: TGTGCCAGCAGCTTAAGGACTAGCGGGGGCCCATCCTACAATGAGCAGTTCTTC
CDR3 protein: CASSLRTSGGPSYNEQFF

D gene: NA
clone size: NA
V gene: TRBV15
J gene: TRBJ1-6
CDR3 DNA: TGTGCCACCAGCAGAGATATGGCTTATAATTCACCCCTCCACTTT
CDR3 protein: CATSRDMAYNSPLHF

D gene: NA
clone size: few
V gene: TRBV27
J gene: TRBJ1-5
CDR3 DNA: TGTGCCAGCAGTTTATTTTCAGGGGTGGGCCAGCCCCAGCATTTT
CDR3 protein: CASSLFSGVGQPQHF

D gene: NA
clone size: NA
V gene: TRBV27
J gene: TRBJ1-2
CDR3 DNA: TGTGCCAGCAGTTTTGGCAGGGACTATGGCTACACCTTC
CDR3 protein: CASSFGRDYGYTF

D gene: TRBD2
clone size: NA
V gene: TRBV7-9
J gene: TRBJ2-1
CDR3 DNA: TGTGCCAGCAGCGACTTCCTAGCGGGGCCCAATGAGCAGTTCTTC
CDR3 protein: CASSDFLAGPNEQFF

D gene: NA
clone size: few
V gene: TRBV6-1
J gene: TRBJ1-1
CDR3 DNA: TGTGCCAGCAGTTGGCCGGGAGACGACACTGAAGCTTTCTTT
CDR3 protein: CASSWPGDDTEAFF

D gene: TRBD2
clone size: NA
V gene: TRBV7-6
J gene: TRBJ2-1
CDR3 DNA: TGTGCCAACAGCCAGCTTAGCGGGAGCTCCTACAATGAGCAGTTCTTC
CDR3 protein: CANSQLSGSSYNEQFF

D gene: NA
clone size: many
V gene: TRBV7-2
J gene: TRBJ1-1
CDR3 DNA: TGTGCCAGCAGCTTAGCGCTAGCCAGGGAAGCTTTCTTT
CDR3 protein: CASSLALAREAFF

D gene: TRBD1
clone size: many
V gene: TRBV7-6
J gene: TRBJ1-4
CDR3 DNA: TGTGCCAGCAGCTTCGACCGGGACAGGGGTAGTTCTAATGAAAAACTGTTTTTT
CDR3 protein: CASSFDRDRGSSNEKLFF

D gene: NA
clone size: many
V gene: TRBV20-1
J gene: TRBJ2-2
CDR3 DNA: TGCAGTGCCCCTTTATCCGGGGAGCTGTTTTTT
CDR3 protein: CSAPLSGELFF

D gene: NA
clone size: NA
V gene: TRBV7-9
J gene: TRBJ1-5
CDR3 DNA: TGTGTCACCCAACCACTCGGAAGCAATCAGCCCCAGCATTTT
CDR3 protein: CVTQPLGSNQPQHF

D gene: NA
clone size: NA
V gene: TRBV4-3
J gene: TRBJ1-4
CDR3 DNA: TGCGCCAGCAGCCCAATACAGGGACTAGATGAAAAACTGTTTTTT
CDR3 protein: CASSPIQGLDEKLFF

D gene: NA
clone size: few
V gene: TRBV6-1
J gene: TRBJ2-5
CDR3 DNA: TGTGCCAGCAGTGATATTGGGGAAACAGCGGAAGAGACCCAGTACTTC
CDR3 protein: CASSDIGETAEETQYF

D gene: NA
clone size: many
V gene: TRBV7-6
J gene: TRBJ1-5
CDR3 DNA: TGTGCCAGCAGCTTAGGTGATGGGGTAGCTCAGCCCCAGCATTTT
CDR3 protein: CASSLGDGVAQPQHF

D gene: TRBD2
clone size: NA
V gene: TRBV2
J gene: TRBJ2-1
CDR3 DNA: TGTGCCACGGGGGGGGACGGTGAGCAGTTCTTC
CDR3 protein: CATGGDGEQFF

D gene: NA
clone size: few
V gene: TRBV5-5
J gene: TRBJ1-4
CDR3 DNA: TGTGCCAGCAGCTTGGGGCAGGAAAATGAAAAACTGTTTTTT
CDR3 protein: CASSLGQENEKLFF

D gene: NA
clone size: NA
V gene: TRBV20-1
J gene: TRBJ1-2
CDR3 DNA: TGCAGTGCTAGAGATCGTAACGGCAACTATGGCTACACCTTC
CDR3 protein: CSARDRNGNYGYTF

D gene: NA
clone size: NA
V gene: TRBV24-1
J gene: TRBJ1-2
CDR3 DNA: TGTGCCACCAGTGATCCCCGGGGCAGCTATGGCTACACCTTC
CDR3 protein: CATSDPRGSYGYTF

D gene: TRBD2
clone size: NA
V gene: TRBV7-9
J gene: TRBJ2-1
CDR3 DNA: TGTGCCAGCAGACCGACTAGCGGGGGGGTCAATGAGCAGTTCTTC
CDR3 protein: CASRPTSGGVNEQFF

D gene: NA
clone size: many
V gene: TRBV7-6
J gene: TRBJ1-1
CDR3 DNA: TGTGCCAGCAGCTTAGCGCTAGGTGGGAGAGGGGGCACTGAAGCTTTCTTT
CDR3 protein: CASSLALGGRGGTEAFF

D gene: NA
clone size: NA
V gene: TRBV19
J gene: TRBJ1-6
CDR3 DNA: TGTGCCAGTAACGGTTGGCAGGATAATTCGCCCCTCCACTTT
CDR3 protein: CASNGWQDNSPLHF

D gene: NA
clone size: NA
V gene: TRBV27
J gene: TRBJ2-3
CDR3 DNA: TGTGCCAGCAGTTTAGAGGTAGCTCGGGCTGAGGCGCAGTATTTT
CDR3 protein: CASSLEVARAEAQYF

D gene: NA
clone size: NA
V gene: TRBV11-2
J gene: TRBJ2-3
CDR3 DNA: TGTGCCAGCAGCCCCCCCGGAGGGGGGCCGGATACGCAGTATTTT
CDR3 protein: CASSPPGGGPDTQYF

D gene: NA
clone size: few
V gene: TRBV5-4
J gene: TRBJ1-4
CDR3 DNA: TGTGCCAGCAGCCCTAGCAAGGGGGTCACCGAAAAACTGTTTTTT
CDR3 protein: CASSPSKGVTEKLFF

D gene: TRBD1
clone size: few
V gene: TRBV5-6
J gene: TRBJ2-7
CDR3 DNA: TGTGCCAGCAGCTTGGCCCGACAGGGGATAACCTACGAGCAGTACTTC
CDR3 protein: CASSLARQGITYEQYF

D gene: NA
clone size: many
V gene: TRBV5-5
J gene: TRBJ2-7
CDR3 DNA: TGCGCCAGCAGCTCACCCGGGGAACAGTACTTC
CDR3 protein: CASSSPGEQYF

D gene: TRBD1
clone size: few
V gene: TRBV29-1
J gene: TRBJ2-1
CDR3 DNA: TGCAGCGTATGGGACAGGGAGGATGAGCAGTTCTTC
CDR3 protein: CSVWDREDEQFF

D gene: NA
clone size: many
V gene: TRBV5-1
J gene: TRBJ2-3
CDR3 DNA: TGCGCCAGCAGCCAGGTTTCGGGCTACCCCGAGTTAGGAGATACGCAGTATTTT
CDR3 protein: CASSQVSGYPELGDTQYF

D gene: NA
clone size: NA
V gene: TRBV27
J gene: TRBJ2-7
CDR3 DNA: TGTGCCAGCAGTTGGGGCAGGGAGAATTACGAGCAGTACTTC
CDR3 protein: CASSWGRENYEQYF

D gene: TRBD1
clone size: few
V gene: TRBV24-1
J gene: TRBJ1-2
CDR3 DNA: TGTGCCACCAGTGCCCTAACCGGGACAGGGTATGGCTACACCTTC
CDR3 protein: CATSALTGTGYGYTF

D gene: TRBD2
clone size: few
V gene: TRBV6-5
J gene: TRBJ2-1
CDR3 DNA: TGTGCCAGCAGTTACACCCGGACTAGCGGGGGAAATGAGCAGTTCTTC
CDR3 protein: CASSYTRTSGGNEQFF

D gene: NA
clone size: NA
V gene: TRBV5-6
J gene: TRBJ1-1
CDR3 DNA: TGTGCCAGCAGCCTCGTGGGGACTTACACTGAAGCTTTCTTT
CDR3 protein: CASSLVGTYTEAFF

D gene: NA
clone size: few
V gene: TRBV5-5
J gene: TRBJ2-7
CDR3 DNA: TGTGCCAGCAGCAAGAAGGACAGTGGGCCCTCCTACGAGCAGTACTTC
CDR3 protein: CASSKKDSGPSYEQYF

D gene: NA
clone size: few
V gene: TRBV12-3/TRBV12-4
J gene: TRBJ2-2
CDR3 DNA: TGTGCCAGCCCTTCCGCGAACACCGGGGAGCTGTTTTTT
CDR3 protein: CASPSANTGELFF

D gene: TRBD2
clone size: many
V gene: TRBV7-6
J gene: TRBJ2-3
CDR3 DNA: TGTGCCAGCAGCCGAAGGGTAGCGGGGGCTAGCACAGATACGCAGTATTTT
CDR3 protein: CASSRRVAGASTDTQYF

D gene: NA
clone size: NA
V gene: TRBV12-3/TRBV12-4
J gene: TRBJ2-5
CDR3 DNA: TGTGCCAGCAGTTTAATAGGGTCTTTGGAGACCCAGTACTTC
CDR3 protein: CASSLIGSLETQYF

D gene: NA
clone size: few
V gene: TRBV7-9
J gene: TRBJ2-3
CDR3 DNA: TGTGCCAGCAGCTTAGATGTTCAGGGCTTTACGGATACGCAGTATTTT
CDR3 protein: CASSLDVQGFTDTQYF

D gene: NA
clone size: NA
V gene: TRBV12-3/TRBV12-4
J gene: TRBJ2-3
CDR3 DNA: TGTGCCAGCCGGCTGGGGACTGGGGAAACTAGCACAGATACGCAGTATTTT
CDR3 protein: CASRLGTGETSTDTQYF

D gene: TRBD1
clone size: once
V gene: TRBV29-1
J gene: TRBJ1-2
CDR3 DNA: TGCAGCGTTCACAACCGGGACAGGGGTTATGGCTACACCTTC
CDR3 protein: CSVHNRDRGYGYTF

D gene: NA
clone size: NA
V gene: TRBV7-6
J gene: TRBJ1-3
CDR3 DNA: TGTGCCAGCAGCGACGGACTGTTCTCTGGAAACACCATATATTTT
CDR3 protein: CASSDGLFSGNTIYF

D gene: NA
clone size: many
V gene: TRBV11-3
J gene: TRBJ1-1
CDR3 DNA: TGTGCCAGCAGCCGATCTGGGGGGCTGGCCACTGAAGCTTTCTTT
CDR3 protein: CASSRSGGLATEAFF

D gene: NA
clone size: NA
V gene: TRBV7-6
J gene: TRBJ1-4
CDR3 DNA: TGTGCCAACAGCGGAGGGACAACAACTAATGAAAAACTGTTTTTT
CDR3 protein: CANSGGTTTNEKLFF

D gene: NA
clone size: many
V gene: TRBV7-2
J gene: TRBJ2-4
CDR3 DNA: TGTGCCAGCAGCTTAAACAGTCGAGCCAAAAACATTCAGTACTTC
CDR3 protein: CASSLNSRAKNIQYF

D gene: NA
clone size: few
V gene: TRBV29-1
J gene: TRBJ1-4
CDR3 DNA: TGCAGCGTCGGGGAAGGAAAACTGTTTTTT
CDR3 protein: CSVGEGKLFF

D gene: TRBD1
clone size: NA
V gene: TRBV5-5
J gene: TRBJ2-6
CDR3 DNA: TGTGCCAGCAGCCCTTGGACAGGGGTTCCCTCTGGGGCCAACGTCCTGACTTTC
CDR3 protein: CASSPWTGVPSGANVLTF

D gene: NA
clone size: few
V gene: TRBV13
J gene: TRBJ2-7
CDR3 DNA: TGTGCCAGCAGCATCTCGACTAAATGGGGAGAGCAGTACTTC
CDR3 protein: CASSISTKWGEQYF